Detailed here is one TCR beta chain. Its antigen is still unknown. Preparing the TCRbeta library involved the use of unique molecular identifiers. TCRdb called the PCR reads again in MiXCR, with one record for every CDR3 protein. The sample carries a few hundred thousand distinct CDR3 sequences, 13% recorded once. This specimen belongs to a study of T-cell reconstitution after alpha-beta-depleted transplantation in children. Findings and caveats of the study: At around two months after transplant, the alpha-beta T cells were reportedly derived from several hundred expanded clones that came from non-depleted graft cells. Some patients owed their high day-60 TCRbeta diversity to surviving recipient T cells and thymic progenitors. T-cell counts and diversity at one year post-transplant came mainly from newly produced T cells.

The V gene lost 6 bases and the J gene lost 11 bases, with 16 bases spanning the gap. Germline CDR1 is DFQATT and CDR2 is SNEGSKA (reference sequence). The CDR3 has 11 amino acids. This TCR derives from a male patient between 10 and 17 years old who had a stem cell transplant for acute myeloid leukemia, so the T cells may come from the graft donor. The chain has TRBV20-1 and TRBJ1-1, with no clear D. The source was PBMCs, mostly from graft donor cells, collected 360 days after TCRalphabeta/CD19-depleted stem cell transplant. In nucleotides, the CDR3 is TGCAGTGCCCATAGTACCCACGCGGCTTTCTTT. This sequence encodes CSAHSTHAAFF.